Each of the 29 T cell receptor beta chains below was sequenced from the same sample in a study of T cells in Graves' hyperthyroidism and ophthalmopathy (dated by TCRdb to about 2019). The library was generated by multiplex PCR. TCRdb lists the instrument as Illumina HiSeq 2000. The TCR beta CDR3 regions were amplified from the RNA transcripts. A first-round RT-PCR of the TCR CDR3 used the HTBI primer set with the Qiagen OneStep RT-PCR kit. TCRdb handled the public reads itself, with Q25 trimming in fastp and clone calling in MiXCR, and kept productive beta chains. Identical CDR3 protein sequences are pooled into one entry, listed with their most common genes and DNA. The sample has more than 550,000 distinct CDR3 sequences on record, 45% of them singletons. The biggest ten clones account for less than 8.5% of the sample. The specimen sequenced was peripheral blood or thyroid tissue (not recorded which). These receptor sequences come from an adult man with Graves' disease, either hyperthyroidism or ophthalmopathy (not recorded which).

This clonotype was seen a few times. The chain carries TRBV7-8 and TRBJ2-3; D gene unclear. There are 12 residues in the CDR3. Germline CDR1 is SGHVS and CDR2 is FQNEAQ. V was pared by 5 bases and J by 5 bases, with 8 bases between. The CDR3 spells CASSQLEDTQYF. CDR3 bases: TGTGCCAGCAGCCAGTTGGAAGATACGCAGTATTTT.

This sequence joins TRBV5-1 and TRBJ1-5; TRBD1 matches at 7 bases. There are 14 residues in the CDR3. The germline V gene has CDR1 SGHRS and CDR2 YFSETQ. Unmatched junction bases numbered 3, after V lost 0 bases and J lost 6 bases. The CDR3 coding sequence is TGCGCCAGCAGCTTGGGGGCAGGGGGTCAGCCCCAGCATTTT. Residues: CASSLGAGGQPQHF.

This clonotype was picked up many times. V gene TRBV25-1 combines with J gene TRBJ2-2; D unclear. Looked up from germline, CDR1 is MGHDK and CDR2 is SYGVNS. The V gene lost 3 bases and the J gene lost 0 bases, with 5 bases spanning the gap. This CDR3 contains 14 residues. The CDR3 spells CASSDIANTGELFF. In nucleotides, the CDR3 is TGTGCCAGCAGTGACATAGCGAACACCGGGGAGCTGTTTTTT.

The chain links TRBV6-5 to TRBJ2-6; 8 bases line up with TRBD1. Germline CDR1 reads MNHEY; CDR2 reads SVGAGI. The CDR3 is 18 amino acids. V lost 5 bases, J lost 0 bases, and 9 bases stayed unmatched. CDR3 sequence reads: CASSHRQGTVSGANVLTF. The CDR3 DNA sequence: TGTGCCAGCAGTCACCGACAGGGGACCGTCTCTGGGGCCAACGTCCTGACTTTC.

The V and J genes are TRBV20-1 and TRBJ1-3, with a possible D match to TRBD1 (5 bases). Deletions cut 6 bases from V and 0 bases from J, with 12 bases between. The CDR3 is 14 amino acids. Germline V gives CDR1 DFQATT, CDR2 SNEGSKA (reference sequence). The CDR3 loop is CSAPLTVSGNTIYF. The CDR3 region has the DNA TGCAGTGCACCCTTGACAGTCTCTGGAAACACCATATATTTT.

This clonotype was found once. This chain joins TRBV7-3 and TRBJ1-5; TRBD1 aligns across 7 bases. Germline V gene lookup returns CDR1 SGHTA and CDR2 FQGTGA. Unmatched junction bases numbered 8, after V lost 4 bases and J lost 11 bases. The CDR3 is 13 amino acids. The DNA of the CDR3 is TGTGCCAGCAGCTCGACAGGGATGAGTACCCAGCATTTT. Amino acids: CASSSTGMSTQHF.

This clonotype was recorded a few times. The V call is TRBV7-2, the J call TRBJ1-5; TRBD1 matches at 9 bases. CDR1 is SGHTA, CDR2 FQGNSA, per germline. CDR3 length: 17 residues. V was clipped by 3 bases and J by 0 bases; unmatched bases: 6. CDR3: CASSLLGQGLSNQPQHF. The CDR3 DNA reads TGTGCCAGCAGCTTGTTGGGACAGGGCCTTAGCAATCAGCCCCAGCATTTT.

This clonotype has ten or more counts. This sequence joins TRBV5-1 and TRBJ1-6; 10 nucleotides align to TRBD1. The CDR3 runs 15 residues. V trimming: 2 bases; J trimming: 7 bases; junction bases outside the gene matches: 3. Germline V lookup: CDR1 SGHRS, CDR2 YFSETQ. This CDR3 is CASSFSGQGNSPLHF. Written as DNA, the CDR3 is TGCGCCAGCAGCTTTTCGGGACAGGGGAATTCACCCCTCCACTTT.

The chain combines TRBV25-1 with TRBJ2-7; TRBD1 might be the D (6 bases). Trimming left V 6 bases short and J 4 bases short, with 13 bases between. The CDR3 sequence is 13 residues long. CDR1 and CDR2 from the germline V gene are MGHDK and SYGVNS. In DNA form, the CDR3 reads TGTGCCAGCAGGGATCTACAGGGATACGAGCAGTACTTC. This encodes CASRDLQGYEQYF.

This clonotype came up many times. This chain's CDR3 is CATSGDRSSGANVLTF. The CDR3 DNA reads TGTGCCACCAGTGGAGACAGGAGCTCTGGGGCCAACGTCCTGACTTTC. The rearrangement links TRBV24-1 to TRBJ2-6; D might be TRBD1 (6 bases). Germline lookup yields CDR1 KGHDR and CDR2 SFDVKD. CDR3 length: 16 amino acids. V was clipped by 5 bases and J by 0 bases, with 10 bases between them.

In this sample, this clonotype turned up once. V gene TRBV7-1 combines with J gene TRBJ1-2, with 7 bases aligning to TRBD1. TRBV7-1 qualifies as an ORF whose function is uncertain. Unmatched junction bases numbered 7, after V lost 3 bases and J lost 3 bases. The CDR3 contains 15 residues. The CDR3 reads CASSSSGTEYYGYTF. CDR3 DNA sequence: TGTGCCAGCAGCTCGTCTGGGACAGAGTACTATGGCTACACCTTC.

A note on this clonotype: This sequence may be a read error, since a much larger clone differs from it by one base. The chain is built from TRBV29-1 and TRBJ1-1; 8 nucleotides line up with TRBD1. This CDR3 is built from 17 residues. The germline CDR1 and CDR2 sequences are SQVTM and ANQGSEA. The chain's CDR3 is CSVEDQGRGLPNTEASF. CDR3 in DNA: TGCAGCGTTGAAGATCAGGGCAGGGGGCTACCGAACACTGAAGCTTCCTTT.

On this clonotype: Given a much more abundant clone one base away, this may be a read error. The rearrangement joins TRBV7-2 to TRBJ1-2; D gene uncertain. CDR3 length: 14 residues. Trimming shortened V by 0 bases and J by 6 bases, and 11 bases separated the two germline ends. Per germline, CDR1 SGHTA and CDR2 FQGNSA. The CDR3 reads CASSLAGRVNGYTF. In DNA form, the CDR3 reads TGTGCCAGCAGCTTAGCAGGGAGGGTTAATGGCTACACCTTC.

This clonotype was detected a few times. V is TRBV7-8 and J is TRBJ1-5; D uncertain. Germline V gene data show CDR1 as SGHVS and CDR2 as FQNEAQ. The CDR3 covers 15 residues. V gave up 3 bases and J gave up 1 base, with 10 bases separating them. As DNA, the CDR3 is TGTGCCAGCAGCTTCGACGGACCAAGCAATCAGCCCCAGCATTTT. Translating gives CASSFDGPSNQPQHF.

This clonotype has ten or more counts. The rearrangement joins TRBV7-2 to TRBJ2-7; no clear D gene. The CDR3 covers 11 residues. Trimming took 6 bases from V and 7 from J, leaving 10 bases between them. In germline, CDR1 is SGHTA, CDR2 FQGNSA. Here the CDR3 reads CASSQMGEQYF. The CDR3 DNA follows: TGTGCCAGCAGTCAAATGGGGGAGCAGTACTTC.

The chain links TRBV29-1 to TRBJ1-4, with a weak D call TRBD1 (6 bases). This CDR3 has 14 residues. The germline V gene has CDR1 SQVTM and CDR2 ANQGSEA. V gave up 6 bases and J gave up 2 bases, with 13 bases separating them. CDR3 bases: TGCAGCGTAGATCCGGGGGCGACTAATGAAAAACTGTTTTTT. It encodes CSVDPGATNEKLFF.

This chain uses TRBV19 with TRBJ1-1; D remains ambiguous. CDR1 is LNHDA, CDR2 SQIVND, per germline (reference sequence). V shed 5 bases and J shed 0 bases, with 13 bases lying between them. CDR3 length: 15 residues. Here the CDR3 reads CASSSQRTLNTEAFF. CDR3 nucleotides: TGTGCCAGTAGTTCACAACGGACCCTGAACACTGAAGCTTTCTTT.

This clonotype appeared many times. The J gene is TRBJ1-5, the V gene TRBV2; D might be TRBD1 (6 bases). The V gene's germline CDR1 is SNHLY and CDR2 FYNNEI. CDR3 size: 15 residues. Deletions cut 5 bases from V and 1 base from J, with 12 bases between. CDR3 sequence: CASSTDRKSNQPQHF. DNA of the CDR3: TGTGCCAGCAGTACTGACAGGAAAAGCAATCAGCCCCAGCATTTT.

The rearrangement joins TRBV2 to TRBJ2-5; D is possibly TRBD2 (5 bases). CDR1 SNHLY and CDR2 FYNNEI come from the germline V gene. CDR3 size: 13 residues. With 5 bases removed from V and 1 base from J, the gap between germline ends came to 8 bases. CDR3 in DNA: TGTGCCAGCAGTCGGGAACTCCAAGAGACCCAGTACTTC. Its protein is CASSRELQETQYF.

J is TRBJ1-3 and V is TRBV5-6; D is unclear. Germline V gene data show CDR1 as SGHDT and CDR2 as YYEEEE. V gave up 0 bases and J gave up 1 base, with 11 bases separating them. The CDR3 is 16 amino acids. This chain's CDR3 is CASSLVGDGSGNTIYF. Here the CDR3 DNA reads TGTGCCAGCAGCTTGGTCGGCGACGGATCTGGAAACACCATATATTTT.

The chain is built from TRBV25-1 and TRBJ1-6, with TRBD1 matching 7 bases. The CDR3 consists of 15 residues. V lost 3 bases, J lost 13 bases, and 12 bases stayed unmatched. Per the germline V gene, CDR1 is MGHDK and CDR2 is SYGVNS. The CDR3 region has the DNA TGTGCCAGCAGTGAGGCCCTACAGGGGATAGTGCCCCTCCACTTT. Amino acid sequence: CASSEALQGIVPLHF. Based on the CDR3 plus reference TRBV25-1 and TRBJ1-6, the full variable domain is EADIYQTPRYLVIGTGKKITLECSQTMGHDKMYWYQQDPGMELHLIHYSYGVNSTEKGDLSSESTVSRIRTEHFPLTLESARPSHTSQYLCASSEALQGIVPLHFGNGTRLTVT.

The V and J genes are TRBV7-9 and TRBJ2-7, with 8 bases lining up with TRBD2. Germline loops: CDR1 SEHNR, CDR2 FQNEAQ (reference sequence). J was trimmed by 5 bases and V by 5 bases; bases with no gene match: 14. This CDR3 is 16 amino acids long. CDR3 sequence (DNA): TGTGCCAGCAGCCCTCTCGGGGGGGCCTCCTTCAACGAGCAGTACTTC. It specifies CASSPLGGASFNEQYF. Based on the CDR3 plus reference TRBV7-9 and TRBJ2-7, the full variable domain is DTGVSQNPRHKITKRGQNVTFRCDPISEHNRLYWYRQTLGQGPEFLTYFQNEAQLEKSRLLSDRFSAERPKGSFSTLEIQRTEQGDSAMYLCASSPLGGASFNEQYFGPGTRLTVT.

The chain employs TRBV5-1 and TRBJ1-2; D is ambiguous. CDR1 is SGHRS, CDR2 YFSETQ, per germline. CDR3 length equals 18 residues. Between the trimmed V and J ends, which lost 0 bases and 2 bases, there was a span of 20 bases. The CDR3 loop is CASSLGGGLGSANYGYTF. As DNA, the CDR3 is TGCGCCAGCAGCTTGGGTGGTGGATTGGGTAGTGCGAACTATGGCTACACCTTC.

This clonotype has a count of ten or more. The chain uses TRBV29-1 and TRBJ1-3; no firm D call. Germline assignment: CDR1 SQVTM and CDR2 ANQGSEA. The CDR3 is 10 amino acids. The ends were cut back, 3 bases at V and 8 bases at J, with 5 bases in the middle. The CDR3 region is CSVDEDTIYF. CDR3 in DNA: TGCAGCGTTGATGAGGACACCATATATTTT.

Turning to this clonotype: Because the CDR3 is missing its conserved closing phenylalanine or tryptophan, this is likely a read error. The chain recombines TRBV11-3 with TRBJ1-1; maybe TRBD1 (5 bases). Germline CDR1 SGHNT, CDR2 YENEEA. This CDR3 spans 13 amino acids. V gave up 3 bases and J gave up 4 bases, with 9 bases separating them. The CDR3 spells CASSFQGRTEAFL. Written as DNA, the CDR3 is TGTGCCAGCAGCTTCCAGGGACGCACTGAAGCTTTCCTT.

In its sample, this clonotype was seen many times. The rearrangement joins TRBV19 to TRBJ1-6; D gene unclear. The CDR3 consists of 13 residues. Germline CDR1 and CDR2: LNHDA and SQIVND (reference sequence). Deletions cut 0 bases from V and 9 bases from J, with 6 bases between. CDR3 amino acids: CASSIDLGSPLHF. The CDR3 DNA reads as TGTGCCAGTAGTATAGATCTGGGTTCACCCCTCCACTTT.

This chain joins TRBV29-1 and TRBJ2-2; tentatively, D is TRBD2 (5 bases). Germline CDR1 SQVTM, CDR2 ANQGSEA. This CDR3 comprises 13 residues. V shed 8 bases and J shed 9 bases, with 19 bases lying between them. The CDR3 region is CSLGSGDGWELFF. CDR3 coding DNA: TGCAGCCTAGGTTCCGGGGATGGCTGGGAGCTGTTTTTT.

The chain uses TRBV9 and TRBJ2-7; TRBD1 matches 11 bases. This CDR3 is 18 amino acids long. The germline V gene has CDR1 SGDLS and CDR2 YYNGEE. The ends lost 0 bases at V and 3 bases at J; junction bases unmatched: 11. The CDR3 here is CASSVDTYRDRGDYEQYF. The CDR3 region has the DNA TGTGCCAGCAGCGTAGACACTTACAGGGACAGGGGGGACTACGAGCAGTACTTC.

This clonotype was observed many times. V gene TRBV7-2 combines with J gene TRBJ2-7; no clear D. V lost 5 bases to trimming and J lost 1 base, with 15 bases between them. The germline CDR1 and CDR2 sequences are SGHTA and FQGNSA. The CDR3 covers 15 residues. This CDR3 is CASSQGGAGSYEQYF. DNA of the CDR3: TGTGCCAGCAGCCAAGGCGGAGCTGGGTCCTACGAGCAGTACTTC.